This T cell receptor (beta chain) was identified during a study of T cell clones after liver transplantation. TCRdb's copy holds only in-frame clones and misses some; the assay was immunoSEQ multiplex PCR. Here the sample spans just over 60,000 clones, around 75% being singletons. The specimen was CD4+ T cells from blood, collected before liver transplant. The receptor comes from a human donor who received a liver transplant.

The CDR3 coding sequence is TGCGCCAGCAGCTTGGAAACAGGGGGAAGGTATGGCTACACCTTC. Translated, it gives CASSLETGGRYGYTF. The genes are TRBV5-1 and TRBJ1-2, with 8 bases fitting TRBD1. The CDR3 is 15 residues long. The ends lost 0 bases at V and 5 bases at J; junction bases unmatched: 6. The germline V gene encodes CDR1 SGHRS and CDR2 YFSETQ.